The 17 T cell receptor beta chains given below trace back to one sample, sequenced in a study of Ad26.COV2.S vaccination and SARS-CoV-2 variants. The sample's treatment: about 20 received Ad26.COV2.S at low or high dose, single or two shots; several received placebo; per-sample allocation not given. Samples were taken on day 63 after the first vaccine or placebo injection. Assay: immunoSEQ multiplex PCR; the TCRdb copy retains only in-frame clones and omits some. The sample contains some 640,000 clones, 70% to 90% of which appear only once. The sequenced sample was peripheral blood, obtained in a trial of Ad26.COV2.S vaccine versus placebo. All receptors come from a person aged 18-60 years who received the Ad26.COV2.S COVID-19 vaccine or a placebo.

This clone has only one observation. V gene TRBV5-1 combines with J gene TRBJ2-1; D may be TRBD1 or TRBD2 (5 bases each). Trimming took 1 base from V and 9 from J, leaving 29 bases between them. The CDR3 spans 19 residues. The germline gives CDR1 SGHRS, CDR2 YFSETQ. CDR3 nucleotide sequence: TGCGCCAGCAGCTTGACCGATCACCGGGGCCTAGCTCCTCCGTCTGAGCAGTTCTTC. Amino acids: CASSLTDHRGLAPPSEQFF.

The rearrangement uses TRBV5-6 and TRBJ2-7, with TRBD1 identical over 7 bases. Germline CDR1 is SGHDT and CDR2 is YYEEEE. The junction had 2 bases not matched to a gene; V was cut back by 2 bases and J by 6 bases. The CDR3 is 12 amino acids. The CDR3 coding sequence is TGTGCCAGCAGCTTCAGGGGGAGCGAGCAGTACTTC. Its translation: CASSFRGSEQYF. Based on the CDR3 plus reference TRBV5-6 and TRBJ2-7, the full variable domain is DAGVTQSPTHLIKTRGQQVTLRCSPKSGHDTVSWYQQALGQGPQFIFQYYEEEERQRGNFPDRFSGHQFPNYSSELNVNALLLGDSALYLCASSFRGSEQYFGPGTRLTVT.

V gene TRBV6-5 combines with J gene TRBJ2-5, with D hard to call. This CDR3 region has 14 residues. Germline lookup yields CDR1 MNHEY and CDR2 SVGAGI. The germline V and J ends were trimmed by 4 bases and 5 bases, with 14 bases remaining between them. CDR3 sequence: CASSSPSVSETQYF. For the CDR3, the DNA is TGTGCCAGCAGTTCCCCTAGTGTGAGTGAGACCCAGTACTTC.

The rearrangement joins TRBV29-1 to TRBJ1-1, with a possible D match to TRBD1 (5 bases). The V gene's germline CDR1 is SQVTM and CDR2 ANQGSEA. There are 13 residues in the CDR3. Trimming took 7 bases from V and 11 from J, leaving 23 bases between them. CDR3 DNA: TGCAGCGCCATTGTCCCGGGACCTCGAGGGGCTTTCTTT. Encoded protein: CSAIVPGPRGAFF.

The chain is built from TRBV6-5 and TRBJ1-2, with D possibly TRBD1 on 5 matching bases. The CDR3 spans 16 residues. From germline, CDR1 is MNHEY and CDR2 SVGAGI. The V and J ends lost 0 bases and 3 bases respectively, with 14 bases between them. CDR3 sequence reads: CASSYSYSGLHYGYTF. The CDR3 DNA reads TGTGCCAGCAGTTACTCGTATTCAGGGTTACACTATGGCTACACCTTC.

This chain connects TRBV23-1 to TRBJ2-3, with 8 nucleotides matching TRBD2. TRBV23-1 is placed among ORFs of uncertain function. CDR3 length: 17 residues. V shed 4 bases, J shed 3 bases, and the junction held 12 bases outside the gene matches. DNA for the CDR3: TGCGCCAGCAGTCCTCTCGCAGCGGGAGAAAGGACAGATACGCAGTATTTT. Amino acids: CASSPLAAGERTDTQYF.

V gene TRBV7-3 combines with J gene TRBJ2-5; TRBD1 agrees at 8 bases. The CDR3 sequence is 16 residues long. Germline V gene lookup returns CDR1 SGHTA and CDR2 FQGTGA. V was clipped by 5 bases and J by 4 bases; unmatched bases: 12. The CDR3 here is CASSIHGTGKIETQYF. Written as DNA, the CDR3 is TGTGCCAGCAGCATACACGGGACAGGCAAAATAGAGACCCAGTACTTC.

This chain links TRBV9 with TRBJ2-7; 7 positions agree with TRBD1. The length of the CDR3 is 14 residues. Germline V gene lookup returns CDR1 SGDLS and CDR2 YYNGEE. With V trimmed by 4 bases and J by 0 bases, 4 bases remained unmatched. In DNA, the CDR3 is TGTGCCAGCAGCCGCCGGGACAGCTCCTACGAGCAGTACTTC. This translates into CASSRRDSSYEQYF.

V is TRBV9 and J is TRBJ2-1; possible D gene TRBD2, 5 bases. CDR3 length equals 12 residues. V shed 1 base and J shed 10 bases, with 9 bases lying between them. Germline assignment: CDR1 SGDLS and CDR2 YYNGEE. The DNA for the CDR3 is TGTGCCAGCAGCGTATCGGGGTGGGAGCAGTTCTTC. This codes for CASSVSGWEQFF.

The chain carries TRBV18 and TRBJ2-2; no clear D gene. The CDR3 covers 16 residues. Germline CDR1 reads KGHSH; CDR2 reads LQKENI. The V end was cut by 2 bases, the J end by 0 bases, with 10 bases between. CDR3 protein: CASSPGTAANTGELFF. As DNA, the CDR3 is TGTGCCAGCTCACCAGGTACGGCCGCGAACACCGGGGAGCTGTTTTTT.

This clone is a singleton in its sample. V gene TRBV6-5 combines with J gene TRBJ2-2; D is ambiguous. Trimming cost V 1 base and J 5 bases, with 8 bases left between them. Looked up from germline, CDR1 is MNHEY and CDR2 is SVGAGI. This CDR3 contains 14 residues. The CDR3 region has the DNA TGTGCCAGCAGTTACTTCTCGGATACCGGGGAGCTGTTTTTT. It translates to CASSYFSDTGELFF.

This clone was recorded once. The gene calls are TRBV6-5 and TRBJ2-2, with 12 nucleotides matching TRBD1. The ends lost 5 bases at V and 6 bases at J; junction bases unmatched: 4. The length of the CDR3 is 15 residues. The V gene's germline CDR1 is MNHEY and CDR2 SVGAGI. The CDR3 spells CASSRDRGLPGELFF. In DNA form, the CDR3 reads TGTGCCAGCAGTCGGGACAGGGGGCTTCCCGGGGAGCTGTTTTTT.

The CDR3, as DNA: TGTGCCAGCAGGACAGGGACTGGAAACACCATATATTTT. Encoded protein: CASRTGTGNTIYF. V and J are TRBV12-3 or TRBV12-4 and TRBJ1-3, with 7 bases matching TRBD1. J lost 2 bases, V lost 6 bases, and 1 base had no gene match. The CDR3 totals 13 residues.

This chain links TRBV20-1 with TRBJ1-2; D may be TRBD1 (5 bases). The CDR3 is made up of 15 amino acids. The V end lost 3 bases, the J end lost 0 bases, and 14 bases lay between the germline ends. The germline gives CDR1 DFQATT, CDR2 SNEGSKA (reference sequence). The CDR3 loop reads CSASAPGWTNYGYTF. CDR3 coding DNA: TGCAGTGCTAGTGCGCCAGGGTGGACTAACTATGGCTACACCTTC.

The chain carries TRBV6-5 and TRBJ1-5; no definite D call. This CDR3 region has 15 residues. Trimming took 7 bases from V and 0 from J, leaving 13 bases between them. In germline, CDR1 is MNHEY, CDR2 SVGAGI. In nucleotides, the CDR3 is TGTGCCAGCAAAAATTCCGGGGTTAGCAATCAGCCCCAGCATTTT. Translating gives CASKNSGVSNQPQHF.

CDR3 in DNA: TGTGCCAGTAGTATAGAAGGGACAGGACGCCATGAAGCTTTCTTT. This encodes CASSIEGTGRHEAFF. J is TRBJ1-1 and V is TRBV19; TRBD1 agrees at 8 bases. The length of the CDR3 is 15 residues. The V segment lost 0 bases and the J segment 7 bases; nucleotides outside the gene matches: 7. Germline assignment: CDR1 LNHDA and CDR2 SQIVND (reference sequence). The variable domain in full, completed from reference TRBV19 and TRBJ1-1, reads DGGITQSPKYLFRKEGQNVTLSCEQNLNHDAMYWYRQDPGQGLRLIYYSQIVNDFQKGDIAEGYSVSREKKESFPLTVTSAQKNPTAFYLCASSIEGTGRHEAFFGQGTRLTVV.

The V call is TRBV21-1, the J call TRBJ2-2; TRBD1, the table's D call, lacks a check against the DNA. TRBV21-1 constitutes a pseudogene. CDR3 length: 16 residues. The CDR3 protein is CASSKTDRGNTGELFF. In DNA, the CDR3 is TGTGCCAGCAGCAAGACCGACAGGGGGAACACCGGGGAGCTGTTTTTT.